Here is one TCR beta chain with its context. The data were obtained in a study of blood T cell repertoires in COVID-19. Study as a whole: Collection of acute and convalescent COVID-19 samples took place in the United States, Italy and Spain. Sample material is recorded as cDNA or gDNA derived from T cells, B-cell-depleted T cells, or PBMCs.

As handled by the study authors: Counts of nucleated cells, estimated from reference gene primer amplification, were obtained. Method: immunoSEQ multiplex PCR; TCRdb's copy keeps in-frame clones and lacks some. V, J and clone size are taken as reported in that table, and D and trimming were inferred from the DNA itself. The sample includes 50,000 or so clones, nearly 90% of them seen just once. Germline CDR1 reads SGHTA; CDR2 reads FQGTGA. The V end was cut by 7 bases, the J end by 4 bases, with 10 bases between. The CDR3 runs to 13 residues. Specimen: peripheral blood. This TCR was sampled from a man between 60 and 75 years old with active COVID-19. The chain has TRBV7-3 and TRBJ1-4; perhaps TRBD1 as D (5 bases). The CDR3 DNA is TGTGCCAGCATCAACAGGAATAATGAAAAACTGTTTTTT. Protein sequence: CASINRNNEKLFF.